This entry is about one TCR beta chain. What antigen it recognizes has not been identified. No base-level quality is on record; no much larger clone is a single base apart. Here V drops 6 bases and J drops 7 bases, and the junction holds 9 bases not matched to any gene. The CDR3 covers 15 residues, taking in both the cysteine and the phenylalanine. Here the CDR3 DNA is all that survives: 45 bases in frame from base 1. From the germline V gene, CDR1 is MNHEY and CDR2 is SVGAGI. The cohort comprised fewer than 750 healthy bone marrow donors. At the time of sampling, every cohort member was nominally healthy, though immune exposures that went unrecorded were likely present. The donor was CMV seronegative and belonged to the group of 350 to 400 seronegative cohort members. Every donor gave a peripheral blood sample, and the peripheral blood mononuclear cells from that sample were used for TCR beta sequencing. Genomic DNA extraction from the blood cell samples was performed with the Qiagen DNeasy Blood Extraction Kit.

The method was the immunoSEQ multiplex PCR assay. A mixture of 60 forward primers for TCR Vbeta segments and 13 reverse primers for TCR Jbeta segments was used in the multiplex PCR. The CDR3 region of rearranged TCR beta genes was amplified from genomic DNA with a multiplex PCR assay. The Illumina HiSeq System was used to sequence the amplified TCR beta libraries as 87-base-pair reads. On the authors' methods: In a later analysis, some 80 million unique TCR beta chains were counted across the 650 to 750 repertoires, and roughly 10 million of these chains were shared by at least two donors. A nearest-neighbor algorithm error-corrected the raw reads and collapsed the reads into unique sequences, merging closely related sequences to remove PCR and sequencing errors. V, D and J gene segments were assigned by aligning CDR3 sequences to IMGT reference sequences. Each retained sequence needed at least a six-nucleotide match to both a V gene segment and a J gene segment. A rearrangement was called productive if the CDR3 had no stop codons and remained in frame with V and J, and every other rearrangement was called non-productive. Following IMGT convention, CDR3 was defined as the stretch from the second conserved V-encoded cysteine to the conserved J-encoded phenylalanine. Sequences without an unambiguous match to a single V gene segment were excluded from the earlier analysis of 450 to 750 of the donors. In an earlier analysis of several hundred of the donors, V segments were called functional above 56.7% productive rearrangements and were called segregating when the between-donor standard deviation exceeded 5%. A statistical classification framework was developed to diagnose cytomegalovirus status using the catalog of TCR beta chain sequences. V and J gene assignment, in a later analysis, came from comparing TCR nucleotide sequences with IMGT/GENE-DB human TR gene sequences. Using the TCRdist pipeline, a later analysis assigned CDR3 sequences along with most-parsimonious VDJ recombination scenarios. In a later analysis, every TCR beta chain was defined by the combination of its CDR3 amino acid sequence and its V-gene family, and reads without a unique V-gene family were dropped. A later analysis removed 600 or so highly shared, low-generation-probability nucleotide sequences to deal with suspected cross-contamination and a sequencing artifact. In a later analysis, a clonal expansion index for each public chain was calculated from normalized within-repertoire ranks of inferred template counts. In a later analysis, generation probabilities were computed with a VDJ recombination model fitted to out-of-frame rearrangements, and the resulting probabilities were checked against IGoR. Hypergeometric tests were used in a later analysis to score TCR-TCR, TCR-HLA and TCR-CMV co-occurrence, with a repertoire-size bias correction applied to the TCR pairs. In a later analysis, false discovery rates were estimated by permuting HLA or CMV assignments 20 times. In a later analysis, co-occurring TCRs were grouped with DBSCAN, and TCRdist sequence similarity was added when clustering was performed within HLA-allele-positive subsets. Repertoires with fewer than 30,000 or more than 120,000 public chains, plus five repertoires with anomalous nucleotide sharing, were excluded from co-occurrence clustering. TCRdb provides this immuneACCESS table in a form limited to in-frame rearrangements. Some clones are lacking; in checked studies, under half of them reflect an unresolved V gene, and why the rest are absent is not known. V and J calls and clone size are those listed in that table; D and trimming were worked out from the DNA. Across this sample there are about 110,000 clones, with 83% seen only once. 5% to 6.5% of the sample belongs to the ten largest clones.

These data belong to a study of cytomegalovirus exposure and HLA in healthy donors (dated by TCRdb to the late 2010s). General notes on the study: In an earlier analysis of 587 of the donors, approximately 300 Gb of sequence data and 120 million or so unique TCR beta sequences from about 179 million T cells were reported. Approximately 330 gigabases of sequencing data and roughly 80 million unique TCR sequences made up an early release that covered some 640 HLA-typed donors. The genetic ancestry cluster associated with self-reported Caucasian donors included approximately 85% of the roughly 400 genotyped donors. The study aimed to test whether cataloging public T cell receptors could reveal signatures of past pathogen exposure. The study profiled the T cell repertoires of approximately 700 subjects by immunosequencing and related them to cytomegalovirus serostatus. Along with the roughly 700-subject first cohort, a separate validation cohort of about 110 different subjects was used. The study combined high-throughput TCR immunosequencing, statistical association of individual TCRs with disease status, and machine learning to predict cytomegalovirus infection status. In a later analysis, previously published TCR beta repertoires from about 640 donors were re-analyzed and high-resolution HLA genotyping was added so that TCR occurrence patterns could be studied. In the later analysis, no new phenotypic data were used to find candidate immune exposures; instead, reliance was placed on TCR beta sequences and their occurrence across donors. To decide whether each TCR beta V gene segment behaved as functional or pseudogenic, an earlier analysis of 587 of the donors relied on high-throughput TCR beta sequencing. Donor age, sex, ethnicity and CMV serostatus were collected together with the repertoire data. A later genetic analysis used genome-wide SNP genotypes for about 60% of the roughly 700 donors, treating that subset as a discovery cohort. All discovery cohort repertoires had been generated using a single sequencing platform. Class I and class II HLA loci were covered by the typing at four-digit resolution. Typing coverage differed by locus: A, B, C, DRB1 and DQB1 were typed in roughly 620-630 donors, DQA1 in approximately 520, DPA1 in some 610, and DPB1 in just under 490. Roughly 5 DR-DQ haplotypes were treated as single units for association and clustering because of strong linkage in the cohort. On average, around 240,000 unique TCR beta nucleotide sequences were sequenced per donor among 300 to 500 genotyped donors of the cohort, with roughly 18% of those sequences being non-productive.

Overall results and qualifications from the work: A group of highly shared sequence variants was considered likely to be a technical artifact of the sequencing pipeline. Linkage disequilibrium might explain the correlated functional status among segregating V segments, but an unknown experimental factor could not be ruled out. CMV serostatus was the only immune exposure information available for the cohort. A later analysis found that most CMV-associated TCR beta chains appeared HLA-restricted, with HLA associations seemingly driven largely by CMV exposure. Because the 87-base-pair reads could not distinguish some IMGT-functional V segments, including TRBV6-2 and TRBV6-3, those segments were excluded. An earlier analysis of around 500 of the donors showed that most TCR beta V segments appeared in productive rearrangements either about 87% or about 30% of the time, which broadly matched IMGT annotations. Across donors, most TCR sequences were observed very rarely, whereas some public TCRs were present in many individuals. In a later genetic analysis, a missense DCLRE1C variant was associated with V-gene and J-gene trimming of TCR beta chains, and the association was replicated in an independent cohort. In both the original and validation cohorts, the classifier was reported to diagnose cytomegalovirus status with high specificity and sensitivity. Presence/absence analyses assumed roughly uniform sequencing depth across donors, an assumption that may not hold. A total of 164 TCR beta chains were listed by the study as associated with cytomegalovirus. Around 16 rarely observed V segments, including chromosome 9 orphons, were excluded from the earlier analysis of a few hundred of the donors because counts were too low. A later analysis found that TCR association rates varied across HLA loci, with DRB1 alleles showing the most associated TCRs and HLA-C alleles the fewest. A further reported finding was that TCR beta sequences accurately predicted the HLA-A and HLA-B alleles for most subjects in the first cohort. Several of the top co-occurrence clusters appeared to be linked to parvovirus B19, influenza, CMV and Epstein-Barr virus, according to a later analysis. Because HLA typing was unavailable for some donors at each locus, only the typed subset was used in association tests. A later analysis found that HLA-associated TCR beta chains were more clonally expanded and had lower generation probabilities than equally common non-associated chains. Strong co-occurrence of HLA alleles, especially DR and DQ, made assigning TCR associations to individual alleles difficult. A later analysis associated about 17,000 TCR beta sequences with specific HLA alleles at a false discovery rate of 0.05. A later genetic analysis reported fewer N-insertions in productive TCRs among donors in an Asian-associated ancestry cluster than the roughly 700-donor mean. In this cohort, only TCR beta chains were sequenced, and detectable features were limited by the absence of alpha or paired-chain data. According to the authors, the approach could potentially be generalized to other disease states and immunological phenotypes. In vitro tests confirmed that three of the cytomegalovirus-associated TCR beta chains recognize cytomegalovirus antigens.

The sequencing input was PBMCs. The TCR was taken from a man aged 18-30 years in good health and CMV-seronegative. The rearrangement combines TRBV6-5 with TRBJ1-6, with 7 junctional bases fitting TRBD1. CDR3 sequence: CASSLSGGRNSPLHF. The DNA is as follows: TGTGCCAGCAGCCTTTCAGGGGGACGGAATTCACCCCTCCACTTT.